This T cell receptor (beta chain) was observed in a study of PD-1 blockade in classical Hodgkin lymphoma. Trimming left V 2 bases short and J 3 bases short, with 7 bases between. This CDR3 contains 13 residues. Germline lookup yields CDR1 MNHNY and CDR2 SVGAGI (reference sequence). Findings of the study overall: Exclusion was the outcome for patients who began nivolumab under 1 year after ASCT. A reduction in baseline TCR diversity was reportedly seen in newly diagnosed patients relative to healthy donors. Baseline diversity resembling that of newly diagnosed patients was seen in complete responders.

Regarding time point: cycle 4 day 1 (C4D1), after less than seven weeks of nivolumab. Autologous stem cell transplantation was followed by relapse in every patient, and brentuximab vedotin exposure varied. Assay: immunoSEQ multiplex PCR; the TCRdb copy retains only in-frame clones and omits some. The table has about 44,000 clones, 66% seen once. This clone was recorded only once. The antigen remains unidentified. Since a much larger clone is just one base distant, this may be a read error. This TCR came from a human donor with classical Hodgkin lymphoma. The genes are TRBV6-6 and TRBJ1-2; D unresolved. Sample: peripheral blood mononuclear cells (PBMCs), taken before the fourth cycle of nivolumab. Here the CDR3 reads CASSYEEDYGYTF. The CDR3 nucleotides read TGTGCCAGCAGTTACGAGGAGGACTATGGCTACACCTTC.